A single sample gave rise to the 3 T cell receptor beta chains below, sequenced in a study of beta chain features in type 1 diabetes. Whole-study findings and limits: Shorter TCRB CDR3s, moderately but significantly so, marked every one of the four CD4+ subsets in Type 1 diabetes patients.

Antigen specificity for these receptors is unknown. Expressed TCRB transcripts were sequenced after all isolated RNA was converted to cDNA. Data came from immunoSEQ multiplex PCR; TCRdb stores just in-frame clones and leaves some out. The profile shows 600,000 or so clones, roughly 12% of them singletons. The sample taken for sequencing was naive CD4+ T cells from blood. These receptors all stem from a man aged 30 to 39 with type 1 diabetes.

The chain joins TRBV30 to TRBJ2-5; the D gene is possibly TRBD1 (6 bases). Germline V CDR1 and CDR2: GTSNPN, SVGIG (reference sequence). The CDR3 runs to 13 residues. Trimming took off 8 bases at V and 5 bases at J, with 18 bases between the two ends. CDR3: CALNRVQGETQYF. CDR3 in DNA: TGTGCCCTGAACCGGGTACAGGGCGAGACCCAGTACTTC.

This clone was picked up a small number of times. CDR3 protein: CAISEGQSNNYGYTF. The CDR3 DNA follows: TGTGCCATCAGTGAGGGACAGAGCAATAACTATGGCTACACCTTC. This sequence joins TRBV10-3 and TRBJ1-2; the D gene is possibly TRBD1 (6 bases). CDR1 is ENHRY, CDR2 SYGVKD, per germline. The CDR3 runs to 15 residues. The V end was cut by 2 bases, the J end by 1 base, with 11 bases between.

This chain links TRBV9 with TRBJ1-2; 10 positions agree with TRBD1. Germline CDR1 is SGDLS and CDR2 is YYNGEE. This CDR3 spans 14 amino acids. V shed 0 bases and J 6 bases; nucleotides not matched to a gene: 2. The CDR3 spells CASSVVGTGDGYTF. CDR3 coding DNA: TGTGCCAGCAGCGTAGTTGGGACAGGGGATGGCTACACCTTC. Variable domain in full (rest from reference TRBV9 and TRBJ1-2): DSGVTQTPKHLITATGQRVTLRCSPRSGDLSVYWYQQSLDQGLQFLIQYYNGEERAKGNILERFSAQQFPDLHSELNLSSLELGDSALYFCASSVVGTGDGYTFGSGTRLTVV.